These 7 T cell receptor beta chains share one sample of origin, sequenced in a study of blood T cells in healthy people across ages (dated by TCRdb to the mid-2010s). The library relied on 5' RACE. The instrument was an Illumina HiSeq 2500. A second PCR of roughly 7 to 12 cycles was run with a J-beta primer mix and a sample-barcoded 5' primer. Clones were called with MiXCR by TCRdb after fastp trimmed the public reads at Q25, and only in-frame beta chains were retained. Duplicate CDR3 protein sequences are folded into a single record with the most common DNA and genes. The sample profile shows about 670,000 distinct CDR3 sequences; 35% to 50% of them were found once. Of the sample, about 32% is held by the ten largest clones. The sequencing sample was made of blood. The source of these receptors is an elderly man in good health.

This clonotype appeared a few times. This rearrangement joins TRBV7-9 to TRBJ2-5; no firm D call. Trimming removed 0 bases from V and 5 bases from J, with 10 bases in between. In germline, CDR1 is SEHNR, CDR2 FQNEAQ (reference sequence). This CDR3 is built from 14 residues. The CDR3 bases are TGTGCCAGCAGCTTAGCTGCAGGTACCGAGACCCAGTACTTC. Residues: CASSLAAGTETQYF.

The gene calls are TRBV6-1 and TRBJ2-1; 11 nucleotides agree with TRBD2. The J call may be incorrect, as the DNA end agrees better with TRBJ2-7. Germline V gene sequence: CDR1 MNHNS, CDR2 SASEGT. CDR3 length equals 15 residues. Here the CDR3 reads CASSVLAGERHEQYF. The CDR3 region has the DNA TGTGCCAGCAGTGTACTAGCGGGAGAGCGGCATGAGCAGTACTTC.

This rearrangement joins TRBV5-1 to TRBJ2-1, with 9 bases aligning to TRBD2. With 3 bases clipped from V and 1 base from J, the junction kept 8 bases outside the gene matches. The CDR3 extends over 17 amino acids. Per germline, CDR1 SGHRS and CDR2 YFSETQ. The CDR3 reads CASSYSGAGGSYNEQFF. CDR3 bases: TGCGCCAGCAGCTACAGTGGAGCGGGGGGTTCCTACAATGAGCAGTTCTTC.

Concerning this clonotype: A read error may explain this, as a much larger clone is one base away. The chain joins TRBV7-3 to TRBJ2-5, with D tentatively TRBD2 (5 bases). Germline V lookup: CDR1 SGHTA, CDR2 FQGTGA. This CDR3 contains 17 residues. The CDR3 reads CSSSKYTTGTSKETQYF. CDR3 DNA sequence: TGTTCCAGCAGCAAATACACCACGGGAACCAGTAAAGAGACCCAGTACTTC.

This clonotype appeared a few times. The rearrangement uses TRBV10-3 and TRBJ1-5; maybe TRBD1 (5 bases). V was shortened by 2 bases and J by 11 bases, with 10 bases between the two germline ends. Looked up from germline, CDR1 is ENHRY and CDR2 is SYGVKD. CDR3 length: 12 residues. The CDR3 DNA reads as TGTGCCATCAGTGAGGGGGCTCGGGCCCAGCATTTT. This codes for CAISEGARAQHF.

Notes on this clonotype: A read error may explain this, as a much larger clone is one base away. The chain recombines TRBV12-3 or TRBV12-4 with TRBJ1-5; no reliable D call. V was shortened by 6 bases and J by 0 bases, with 9 bases between the two germline ends. This CDR3 is built from 14 residues. In DNA, the CDR3 is TGTGCCAGCAGCCCGACAACTAGCAATCAGCCCCAGCATTTT. Its protein product is CASSPTTSNQPQHF.

A few counts support this clonotype. For the CDR3, the DNA is TGTGCCAGCAGTCCTCAGTCCCTAGCGGGGGTCACAGATACGCAGTATTTT. Amino acid sequence: CASSPQSLAGVTDTQYF. V gene TRBV28 combines with J gene TRBJ2-3; TRBD2 aligns across 10 bases. The germline gives CDR1 MDHEN, CDR2 SYDVKM. The ends lost 5 bases at V and 2 bases at J; junction bases unmatched: 10. The CDR3 loop spans 17 amino acids.